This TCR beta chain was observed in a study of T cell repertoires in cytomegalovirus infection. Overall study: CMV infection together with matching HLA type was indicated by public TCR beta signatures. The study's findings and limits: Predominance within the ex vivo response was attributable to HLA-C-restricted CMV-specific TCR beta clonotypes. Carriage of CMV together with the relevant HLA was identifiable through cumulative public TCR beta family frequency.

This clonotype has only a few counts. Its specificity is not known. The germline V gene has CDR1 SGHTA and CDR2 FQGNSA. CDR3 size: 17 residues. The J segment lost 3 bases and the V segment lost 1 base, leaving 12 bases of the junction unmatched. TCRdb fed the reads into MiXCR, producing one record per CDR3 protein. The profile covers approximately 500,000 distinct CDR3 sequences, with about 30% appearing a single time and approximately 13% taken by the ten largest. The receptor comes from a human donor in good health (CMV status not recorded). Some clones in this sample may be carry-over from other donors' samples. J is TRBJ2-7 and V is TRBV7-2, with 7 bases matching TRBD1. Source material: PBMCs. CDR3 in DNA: TGTGCCAGCAGCTTAGATGCGGCCGGGACAGAGAACTACGAGCAGTACTTC. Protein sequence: CASSLDAAGTENYEQYF.